This TCR beta chain is drawn from a study of early T cells in non-severe SARS-CoV-2 infection. The overall study: Sequencing used unsorted whole-blood bulk RNA, so chains lack pairing.

This clonotype turned up a few times. The target antigen is unknown. Study-level findings and limits: Missing private and CD4 specificities, VDJdb matching favored anti-spike CD8 responses.

Each cDNA molecule carried a unique molecular identifier. One entry per CDR3 protein, called by TCRdb with MiXCR from the 5' RACE reads. The sample has about 52,000 distinct CDR3 sequences; 6.2% are singletons. This CDR3 is built from 16 residues. Germline V lookup: CDR1 LGHNA, CDR2 YNFKEQ. V lost 0 bases to trimming and J lost 5 bases; unmatched junction nucleotides: 7. Source material: whole blood. The TCR comes from an adult who was a healthcare worker with PCR-confirmed SARS-CoV-2 infection or an uninfected control (not recorded which). The chain links TRBV4-2 to TRBJ2-3, with 8 bases matching TRBD1. This CDR3 is CASSQDTGGSKDTQYF. The CDR3 nucleotides are TGTGCCAGCAGCCAAGATACAGGGGGGTCAAAAGATACGCAGTATTTT.